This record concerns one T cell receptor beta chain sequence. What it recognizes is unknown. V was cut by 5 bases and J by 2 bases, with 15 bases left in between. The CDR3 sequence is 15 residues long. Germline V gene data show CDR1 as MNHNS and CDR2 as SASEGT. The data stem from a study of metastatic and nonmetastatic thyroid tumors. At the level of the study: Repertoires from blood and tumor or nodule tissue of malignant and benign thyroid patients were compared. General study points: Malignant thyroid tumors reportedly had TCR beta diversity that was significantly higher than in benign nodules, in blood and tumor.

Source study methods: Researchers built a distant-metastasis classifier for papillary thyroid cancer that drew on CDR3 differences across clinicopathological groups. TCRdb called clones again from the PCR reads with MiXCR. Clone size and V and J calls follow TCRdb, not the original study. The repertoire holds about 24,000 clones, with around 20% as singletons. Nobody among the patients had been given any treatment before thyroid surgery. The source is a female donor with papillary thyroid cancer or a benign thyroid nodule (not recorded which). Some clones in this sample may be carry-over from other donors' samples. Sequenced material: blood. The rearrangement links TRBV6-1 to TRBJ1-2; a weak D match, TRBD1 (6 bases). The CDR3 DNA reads TGTGCCAGCAGTTGGGCAGTAGGGGGGAACTATGGCTACACCTTC. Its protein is CASSWAVGGNYGYTF.